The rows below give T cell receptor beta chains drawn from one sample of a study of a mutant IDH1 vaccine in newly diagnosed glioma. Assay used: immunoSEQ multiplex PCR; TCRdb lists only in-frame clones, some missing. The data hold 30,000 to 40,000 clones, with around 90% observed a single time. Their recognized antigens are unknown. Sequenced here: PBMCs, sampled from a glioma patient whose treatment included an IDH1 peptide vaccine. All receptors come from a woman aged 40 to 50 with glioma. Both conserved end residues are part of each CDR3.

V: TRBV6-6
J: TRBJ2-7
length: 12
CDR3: CASTTRSTEQYF

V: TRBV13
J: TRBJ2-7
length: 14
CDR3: CASSFGSETYEQYF

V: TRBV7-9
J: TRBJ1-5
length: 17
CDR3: CASSGTGREESNQPQHF

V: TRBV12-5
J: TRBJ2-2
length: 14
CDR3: CASGLPQGTGELFF

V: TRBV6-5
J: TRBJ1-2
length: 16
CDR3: CASSYVTGTGHYGYTF

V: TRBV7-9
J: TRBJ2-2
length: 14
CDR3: CASSTSGTLGELFF

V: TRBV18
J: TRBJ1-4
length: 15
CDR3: CASSPPTRVNEKLFF

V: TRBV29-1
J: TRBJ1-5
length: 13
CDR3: CSVATGSHQPQHF

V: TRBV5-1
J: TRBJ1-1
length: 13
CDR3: CASSFIMNTEAFF

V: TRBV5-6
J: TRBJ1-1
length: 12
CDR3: CASSRDSYEAFF

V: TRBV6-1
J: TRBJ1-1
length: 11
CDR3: CASIGDTEAFF

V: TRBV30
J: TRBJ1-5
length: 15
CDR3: CAWSKTGALPQPQHF

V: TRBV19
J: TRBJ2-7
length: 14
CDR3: CASSMGTGFNEQYF

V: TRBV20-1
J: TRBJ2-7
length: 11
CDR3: CSAWDIREQYF

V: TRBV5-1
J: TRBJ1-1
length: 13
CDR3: CASSLERNTEAFF

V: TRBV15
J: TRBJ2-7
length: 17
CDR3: CATSREARAPGRFEQYF

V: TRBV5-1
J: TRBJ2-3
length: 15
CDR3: CASSLWGQRTDTQYF

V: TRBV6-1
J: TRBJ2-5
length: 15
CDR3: CASSEGELQERTQYF

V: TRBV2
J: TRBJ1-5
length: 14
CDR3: CASSERGGGQPQHF

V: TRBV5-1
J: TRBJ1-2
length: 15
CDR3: CASSLGGQRHYGYTF

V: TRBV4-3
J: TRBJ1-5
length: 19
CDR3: CASSQDPWTGHGSNQPQHF

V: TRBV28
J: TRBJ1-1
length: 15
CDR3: CASSFLKGGGTEAFF

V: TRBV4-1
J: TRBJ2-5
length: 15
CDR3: CASSVASGGQETQYF

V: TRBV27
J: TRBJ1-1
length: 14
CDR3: CASSLGYMNTEAFF

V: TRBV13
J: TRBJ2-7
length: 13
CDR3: CASSLDRGYEQYF

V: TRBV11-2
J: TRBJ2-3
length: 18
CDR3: CASSLDLVAGYDTDTQYF

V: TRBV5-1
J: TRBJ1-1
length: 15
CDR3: CASSLGGQGNTEAFF

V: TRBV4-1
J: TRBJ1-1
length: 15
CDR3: CASSQFPRDEAEAFF

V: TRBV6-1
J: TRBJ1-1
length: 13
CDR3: CASIIRGGTEAFF

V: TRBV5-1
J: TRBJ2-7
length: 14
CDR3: CASSFASGSYEQYF

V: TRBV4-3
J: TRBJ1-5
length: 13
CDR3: CASSTGVGQPQHF

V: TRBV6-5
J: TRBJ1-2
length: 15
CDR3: CASSSAAGRVYGYTF

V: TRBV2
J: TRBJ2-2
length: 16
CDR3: CASSVRTSPAAGELFF

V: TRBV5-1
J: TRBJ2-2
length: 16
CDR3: CASSLGAGGPAGELFF

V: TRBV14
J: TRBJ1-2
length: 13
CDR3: CASSQVPGGGYTF